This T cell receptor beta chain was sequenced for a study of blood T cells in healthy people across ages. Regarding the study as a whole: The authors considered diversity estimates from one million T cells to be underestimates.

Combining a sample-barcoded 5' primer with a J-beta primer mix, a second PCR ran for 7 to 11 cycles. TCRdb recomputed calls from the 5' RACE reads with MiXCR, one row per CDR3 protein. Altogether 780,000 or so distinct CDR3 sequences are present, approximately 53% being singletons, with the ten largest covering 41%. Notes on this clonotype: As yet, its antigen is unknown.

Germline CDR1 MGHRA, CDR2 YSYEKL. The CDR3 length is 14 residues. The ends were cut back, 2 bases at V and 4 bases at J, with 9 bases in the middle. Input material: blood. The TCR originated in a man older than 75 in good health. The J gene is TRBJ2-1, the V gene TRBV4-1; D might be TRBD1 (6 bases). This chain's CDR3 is CASSQRGQYNEQFF. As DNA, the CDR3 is TGCGCCAGCAGCCAACGCGGACAGTACAATGAGCAGTTCTTC.